The clone carrying this T cell receptor (beta chain) was seen many times. Its antigen is still unknown. The assay was immunoSEQ multiplex PCR, and TCRdb's table has in-frame clones only and misses some. The sample holds tens of thousands of clones, and no clone turns up only once. This entry comes from a study of T cells after posttransplantation cyclophosphamide. This CDR3 is 13 amino acids long. V was clipped by 1 base and J by 7 bases; unmatched bases: 1. CDR1 is SEHNR and CDR2 is FQNEAQ in the germline V gene (reference sequence). General study points: Skin or GI-infiltrating T cells shared few TRB sequences with blood. TRB clonality was highly associated with recipient CMV seropositivity and reactivation.

The V call is TRBV7-9, the J call TRBJ1-5; 7 bases fit TRBD1. The material sequenced was PBMCs. The receptor was derived from a man in his forties or fifties in good health, CMV-negative, and a related stem cell transplant donor. CDR3 region: CASSLGQGQPQHF. In DNA form, the CDR3 reads TGTGCCAGCAGCTTAGGACAGGGCCAGCCCCAGCATTTT.